This T cell receptor (beta chain) was identified in a study of T cells in localized non-small cell lung cancer. Sequencing was performed with immunoSEQ multiplex PCR; in TCRdb, only in-frame clones are kept and a portion is missing. The data hold 58,000 or so clones, with 85% to 90% observed a single time. This CDR3 comprises 14 residues. Germline CDR1 reads LNHDA; CDR2 reads SQIVND (reference sequence). Trimming cost V 4 bases and J 7 bases; bases outside gene matches: 5. The chain uses TRBV19 and TRBJ2-5; 11 nucleotides agree with TRBD2. Here the sequenced sample was peripheral blood, taken before any cancer treatment. The sequence derives from a woman aged 35-75 years with stage I lung adenocarcinoma. The CDR3 coding sequence is TGTGCCAGTAGTACCTTAGCGGGGGGGTGGACCCAGTACTTC. Its protein product is CASSTLAGGWTQYF. Full variable domain (remainder filled in from reference TRBV19 and TRBJ2-5): DGGITQSPKYLFRKEGQNVTLSCEQNLNHDAMYWYRQDPGQGLRLIYYSQIVNDFQKGDIAEGYSVSREKKESFPLTVTSAQKNPTAFYLCASSTLAGGWTQYFGPGTRLLVL.